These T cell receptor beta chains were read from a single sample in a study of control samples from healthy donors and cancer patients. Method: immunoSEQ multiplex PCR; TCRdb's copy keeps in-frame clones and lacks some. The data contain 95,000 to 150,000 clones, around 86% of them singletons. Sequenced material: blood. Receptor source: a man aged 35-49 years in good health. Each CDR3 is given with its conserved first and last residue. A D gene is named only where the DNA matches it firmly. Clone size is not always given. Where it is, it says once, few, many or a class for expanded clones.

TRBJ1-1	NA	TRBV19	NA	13	CASSISKPTEAFF	TGTGCCAGTAGTATAAGTAAACCCACTGAAGCTTTCTTT
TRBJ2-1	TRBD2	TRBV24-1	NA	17	CATSDHTSGGAYNEQFF	TGTGCCACCAGTGATCATACTAGCGGGGGCGCCTACAATGAGCAGTTCTTC
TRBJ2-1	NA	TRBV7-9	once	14	CASSQTAVPNEQFF	TGTGCCAGCAGCCAAACGGCCGTCCCCAATGAGCAGTTCTTC
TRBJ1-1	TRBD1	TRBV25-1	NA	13	CASSKQGYTEAFF	TGTGCCAGCAGTAAACAGGGGTACACTGAAGCTTTCTTT
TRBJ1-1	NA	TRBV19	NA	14	CASSVSWQNTEAFF	TGTGCCAGTAGTGTATCGTGGCAGAACACTGAAGCTTTCTTT
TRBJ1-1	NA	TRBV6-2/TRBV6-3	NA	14	CASSYSRVNTEAFF	TGTGCCAGCAGTTACAGCAGGGTAAATACTGAAGCTTTCTTT
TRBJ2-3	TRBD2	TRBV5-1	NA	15	CASSGGLLRRDTQYF	TGCGCCAGCAGCGGGGGACTATTGCGGAGAGATACGCAGTATTTT
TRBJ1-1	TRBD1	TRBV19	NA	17	CASSPEGQRTGYTEAFF	TGTGCCAGTAGTCCCGAAGGACAAAGGACAGGCTACACTGAAGCTTTCTTT
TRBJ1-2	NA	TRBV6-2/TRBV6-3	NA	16	CASSPHFPGTNYGYTF	TGTGCCAGCAGTCCCCATTTCCCCGGCACCAACTATGGCTACACCTTC
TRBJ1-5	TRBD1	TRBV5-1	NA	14	CASSFGQEGGPQHF	TGCGCCAGCAGCTTCGGACAGGAGGGGGGACCCCAGCATTTT
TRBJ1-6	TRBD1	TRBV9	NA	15	CASSVDGQGSSPLHF	TGTGCCAGCAGCGTAGATGGACAGGGGAGTTCACCCCTCCACTTT
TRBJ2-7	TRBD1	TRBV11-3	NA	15	CASSLTGQGDHEQYF	TGTGCCAGCAGCTTAACGGGACAGGGTGACCACGAGCAGTACTTC
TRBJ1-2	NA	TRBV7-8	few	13	CASTWGRRYGYTF	TGTGCCAGCACCTGGGGCAGGCGCTATGGCTACACCTTC
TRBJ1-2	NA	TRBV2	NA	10	CASSEPGYTF	TGTGCCAGCAGTGAGCCTGGCTACACCTTC
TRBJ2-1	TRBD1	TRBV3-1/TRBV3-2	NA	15	CASSKGAQVDNEQFF	TGTGCCAGCAGCAAGGGGGCACAAGTGGACAATGAGCAGTTCTTC
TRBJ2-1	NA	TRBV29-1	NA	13	CSSRVLTYNEQFF	TGCAGCAGCAGGGTGCTAACCTACAATGAGCAGTTCTTC
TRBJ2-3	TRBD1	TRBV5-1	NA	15	CASSTGQGSPDTQYF	TGCGCCAGCAGCACGGGACAGGGGAGCCCAGATACGCAGTATTTT
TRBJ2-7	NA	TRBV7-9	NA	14	CASSPEGRLYEQYF	TGTGCCAGCAGCCCGGAGGGGAGACTCTACGAGCAGTACTTC
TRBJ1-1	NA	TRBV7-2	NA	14	CASSLVRIGTEAFF	TGTGCCAGCAGCTTAGTGCGGATAGGCACTGAAGCTTTCTTT
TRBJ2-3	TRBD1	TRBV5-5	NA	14	CASSGVTGTDTQYF	TGTGCCAGCAGCGGTGTGACAGGGACAGATACGCAGTATTTT
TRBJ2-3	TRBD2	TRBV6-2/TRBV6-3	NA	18	CASSWQDRGLAGELRQYF	TGTGCCAGCAGTTGGCAGGACAGGGGACTAGCGGGGGAACTAAGGCAGTATTTT
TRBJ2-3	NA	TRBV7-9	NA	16	CASSPLGQGPTDTQYF	TGTGCCAGCAGCCCCCTCGGCCAGGGGCCTACAGATACGCAGTATTTT
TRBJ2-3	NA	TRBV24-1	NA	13	CATSDLTGYTQYF	TGTGCCACCAGTGATTTGACCGGGTATACGCAGTATTTT
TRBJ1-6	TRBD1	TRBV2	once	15	CASTGTGDRNSPLHF	TGTGCCAGCACCGGGACAGGGGATCGTAATTCACCCCTCCACTTT
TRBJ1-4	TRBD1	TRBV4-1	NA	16	CASSAGQGARGEKLFF	TGCGCCAGCAGCGCCGGACAGGGGGCGAGGGGTGAAAAACTGTTTTTT
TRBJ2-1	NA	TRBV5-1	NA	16	CASSLGQGISYNEQFF	TGCGCCAGCAGCTTGGGTCAGGGGATTTCCTACAATGAGCAGTTCTTC
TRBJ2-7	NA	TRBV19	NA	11	CASSIGGEQYF	TGTGCCAGTAGTATAGGTGGGGAGCAGTACTTC
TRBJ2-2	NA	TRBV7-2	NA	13	CASAPLRPGELFF	TGTGCCAGTGCTCCTCTAAGGCCCGGGGAGCTGTTTTTT
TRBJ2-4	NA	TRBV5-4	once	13	CASSLDRKNIQYF	TGTGCCAGCAGCTTAGACAGAAAAAACATTCAGTACTTC
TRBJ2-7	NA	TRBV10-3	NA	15	CAISESGGRGNEQYF	TGTGCCATCAGTGAGTCAGGGGGCCGGGGGAACGAGCAGTACTTC
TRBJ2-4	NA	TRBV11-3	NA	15	CASSFGRTAKNIQYF	TGTGCCAGCAGCTTCGGCAGGACAGCCAAAAACATTCAGTACTTC
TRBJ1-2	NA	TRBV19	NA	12	CASSLGNYGYTF	TGTGCCAGTAGCCTGGGAAACTATGGCTACACCTTC
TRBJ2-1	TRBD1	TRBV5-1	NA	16	CASSLEGAYSYNEQFF	TGCGCCAGCAGCTTGGAGGGGGCTTACTCCTACAATGAGCAGTTCTTC
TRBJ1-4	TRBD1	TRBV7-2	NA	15	CASSLLGGANEKLFF	TGTGCCAGCAGCCTATTAGGGGGCGCTAATGAAAAACTGTTTTTT
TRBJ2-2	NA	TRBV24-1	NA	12	CATSEGRRELFF	TGTGCCACCAGTGAGGGACGCCGGGAGCTGTTTTTT
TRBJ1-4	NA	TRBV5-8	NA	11	CASSFVTKLFF	TGTGCCAGCAGCTTCGTGACGAAACTGTTTTTT
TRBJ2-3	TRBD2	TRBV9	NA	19	CASSVGGTSGGWSTDTQYF	TGTGCCAGCAGCGTAGGCGGGACTAGCGGGGGATGGAGCACAGATACGCAGTATTTT
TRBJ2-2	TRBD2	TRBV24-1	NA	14	CATAVTGGTGELFF	TGTGCCACCGCAGTGACGGGGGGCACCGGGGAGCTGTTTTTT
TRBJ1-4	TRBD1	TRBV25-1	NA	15	CASRGRTGENEKLFF	TGTGCCAGCAGGGGAAGGACAGGGGAGAATGAAAAACTGTTTTTT
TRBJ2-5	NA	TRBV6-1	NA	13	CASSEQHQETQYF	TGTGCCAGCAGTGAACAGCACCAAGAGACCCAGTACTTC
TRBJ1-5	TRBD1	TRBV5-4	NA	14	CASSPGTDYQPQHF	TGTGCCAGCAGCCCAGGGACAGATTACCAGCCCCAGCATTTT
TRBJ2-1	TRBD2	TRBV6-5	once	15	CASSFGGGAYGEQFF	TGTGCCAGCAGTTTCGGCGGGGGGGCTTATGGGGAGCAGTTCTTC
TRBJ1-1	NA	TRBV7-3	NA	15	CASSSHLSMTTEAFF	TGTGCCAGCAGCTCACACCTTTCGATGACCACTGAAGCTTTCTTT
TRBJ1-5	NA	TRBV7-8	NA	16	CASSLAHGLSNQPQHF	TGTGCCAGCAGCTTAGCGCATGGATTAAGCAATCAGCCCCAGCATTTT
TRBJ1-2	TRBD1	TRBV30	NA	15	CARSGTGVFNYGYTF	TGTGCCCGGTCGGGGACAGGAGTTTTTAACTATGGCTACACCTTC
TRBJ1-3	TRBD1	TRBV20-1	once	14	CSASAGGRGNTIYF	TGCAGTGCTAGTGCAGGGGGCCGTGGAAACACCATATATTTT
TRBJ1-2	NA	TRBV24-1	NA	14	CATSDWAGTYGYTF	TGTGCCACCAGTGATTGGGCAGGCACCTATGGCTACACCTTC